This T cell receptor beta chain is from a study of control samples from healthy donors and cancer patients. TCRdb's table, derived via immunoSEQ multiplex PCR, lists solely in-frame clones and lacks some. The sample consists of tens of thousands of clones, around 91% of them appearing once. Germline lookup yields CDR1 SNHLY and CDR2 FYNNEI. Trimming left V 6 bases short and J 2 bases short, with 11 bases between. The CDR3 runs to 13 residues. The receptor was derived from a man aged 50 or older in good health. The sequencing sample was made of blood. The chain couples TRBV2 to TRBJ2-7; tentative D call: TRBD2 (6 bases). Here the CDR3 DNA reads TGTGCCAGCAGGCGGGACGGGGCCTACGAGCAGTACTTC. This sequence encodes CASRRDGAYEQYF.